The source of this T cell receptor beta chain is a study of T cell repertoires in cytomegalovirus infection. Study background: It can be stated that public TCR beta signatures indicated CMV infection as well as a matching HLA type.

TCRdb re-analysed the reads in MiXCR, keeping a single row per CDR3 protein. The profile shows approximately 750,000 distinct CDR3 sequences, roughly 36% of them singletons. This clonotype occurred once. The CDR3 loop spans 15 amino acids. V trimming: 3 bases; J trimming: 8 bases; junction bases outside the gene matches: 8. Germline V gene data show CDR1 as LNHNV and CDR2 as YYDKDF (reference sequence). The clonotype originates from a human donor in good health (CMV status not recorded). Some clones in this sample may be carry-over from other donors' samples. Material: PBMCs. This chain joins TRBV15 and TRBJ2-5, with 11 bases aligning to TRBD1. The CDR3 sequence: CATSSLGTGGGTQYF. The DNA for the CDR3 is TGTGCCACCAGCAGCTTGGGGACAGGGGGAGGTACCCAGTACTTC.